The 9 T cell receptor beta chains reported below all come from one sample, sequenced in a study of identical twins. One entry per CDR3 protein results from TCRdb running MiXCR on the 5' RACE reads. The repertoire holds about 240,000 distinct CDR3 sequences, with about 7.5% as singletons. These data were likewise used in another study, on yellow fever vaccine responses in identical twins.

Specimen: CD8+ T cells sorted from blood. These receptors were collected from a woman between 18 and 29 years old in good health.

This clonotype was counted a few times. The genes are TRBV14 and TRBJ2-1; 7 nucleotides align to TRBD1. With 5 bases clipped from V and 5 bases from J, the junction kept 9 bases outside the gene matches. CDR3 size: 15 residues. Germline V lookup: CDR1 SGHDN, CDR2 FVKESK. CDR3: CASSTARGPHNEQFF. The CDR3 region has the DNA TGTGCCAGCAGCACCGCAAGGGGGCCTCACAATGAGCAGTTCTTC.

The V call is TRBV20-1, the J call TRBJ2-7; a possible D gene is TRBD1 (5 bases). The V gene lost 6 bases and the J gene lost 5 bases, with 14 bases spanning the gap. Per germline, CDR1 DFQATT and CDR2 SNEGSKA (reference sequence). This CDR3 spans 12 amino acids. The CDR3 bases are TGCAGTGCAACCGCCCAGGGAAACGAGCAGTACGTC. Translation: CSATAQGNEQYV.

This clonotype was observed at least ten times. This chain links TRBV29-1 with TRBJ2-1, with D perhaps matching TRBD2 (6 bases). The V end was cut by 5 bases, the J end by 10 bases, with 12 bases between. The CDR3 covers 11 residues. Germline assignment: CDR1 SQVTM and CDR2 ANQGSEA. The CDR3 DNA sequence: TGCAGCGTTATAGGGAGCGGGGAGCAGTTCTTC. Its translation is CSVIGSGEQFF.

This rearrangement joins TRBV6-1 to TRBJ2-7; 7 positions match TRBD1. The J segment lost 7 bases and the V segment lost 6 bases, leaving 9 bases of the junction unmatched. The CDR3 is 13 amino acids. Germline CDR1 reads MNHNS; CDR2 reads SASEGT. The CDR3 sequence is CASSTGQAAEQYF. The CDR3 nucleotides read TGTGCCAGCAGCACCGGACAGGCGGCGGAGCAGTACTTC.

V and J are TRBV7-2 and TRBJ2-3; 7 bases map to TRBD1. Germline loops: CDR1 SGHTA, CDR2 FQGNSA. The length of the CDR3 is 16 residues. The trim removed 4 bases at V and 2 bases at J, leaving 9 bases unmatched. The CDR3 DNA reads TGTGCCAGCAGCTCGAACACAGGGGTATACACAGATACGCAGTATTTT. It yields the protein CASSSNTGVYTDTQYF.

In its sample, this clonotype was seen a few times. This chain connects TRBV24-1 to TRBJ2-1, with D possibly TRBD1 on 5 matching bases. The length of the CDR3 is 14 residues. V lost 10 bases and J 3 bases, leaving 15 bases between the germline ends. Germline V CDR1 and CDR2: KGHDR, SFDVKD. CDR3 DNA sequence: TGTGCCACAGGGGCCCCCGCCTTCTACAATGAGCAGTTCTTC. It is translated as CATGAPAFYNEQFF.

This clonotype was seen repeatedly, ten times or more. The genes are TRBV6-5 and TRBJ2-7, with D perhaps TRBD1 (5 bases). The CDR3 spans 15 residues. V was clipped by 0 bases and J by 6 bases, with 15 bases between them. Germline loops: CDR1 MNHEY, CDR2 SVGAGI. For the CDR3, the DNA is TGTGCCAGCAGTTACTCGGCAGGGCGTACGTTCGAGCAGTACTTC. This sequence encodes CASSYSAGRTFEQYF.

This clonotype was found many times. The rearrangement uses TRBV28 and TRBJ2-5; D gene uncertain. Germline loops: CDR1 MDHEN, CDR2 SYDVKM. This CDR3 is built from 16 residues. V gave up 1 base and J gave up 10 bases, with 22 bases separating them. CDR3 nucleotides: TGTGCCAGCAGTTTATTCGTGGCAGTAAAGGGTTCAGTCCAGTACTTC. This translates into CASSLFVAVKGSVQYF.

Many counts were recorded for this clonotype. V gene TRBV28 combines with J gene TRBJ2-3, with D maybe TRBD1 (5 bases). This CDR3 has 14 residues. Germline CDR1 and CDR2: MDHEN and SYDVKM. V lost 3 bases and J 0 bases, leaving 7 bases between the germline ends. In DNA, the CDR3 is TGTGCCAGCAGTTTTACAGGCAGCACAGATACGCAGTATTTT. Translating it yields CASSFTGSTDTQYF. Full variable domain (missing parts from reference TRBV28 and TRBJ2-3): DVKVTQSSRYLVKRTGEKVFLECVQDMDHENMFWYRQDPGLGLRLIYFSYDVKMKEKGDIPEGYSVSREKKERFSLILESASTNQTSMYLCASSFTGSTDTQYFGPGTRLTVL.